This T cell receptor (beta chain) was identified during a study of blood T cell repertoires in COVID-19. Study-wide context: Sources were T cells, B-cell-depleted T cells, or PBMCs; the material itself was cDNA or gDNA.

CDR3 length: 14 residues. From germline, CDR1 is SGHTA and CDR2 FQGNSA. The ends were cut back, 1 base at V and 3 bases at J, with 9 bases in the middle. Original methodology: Estimation of nucleated cell counts relied on the amplification of reference gene primers. Clones were read by immunoSEQ multiplex PCR, and TCRdb kept only the in-frame ones, dropping some. The V and J calls and the clone size are those of that table, but D and trimming were determined from the DNA. Of 130,000 to 150,000 clones listed, around 82% are singletons. The sample consisted of peripheral blood. The clonotype originates from a human donor with acute or convalescent COVID-19. The donor label of this sample is uncertain. This chain connects TRBV7-2 to TRBJ1-2, with D tentatively TRBD1 (6 bases). The CDR3 loop is CASSLEQGDYGYTF. The CDR3 DNA reads as TGTGCCAGCAGCTTAGAACAGGGAGACTATGGCTACACCTTC.